These T cell receptor beta chains were read from a single sample in a study of cytomegalovirus exposure and HLA in healthy donors. Produced via immunoSEQ multiplex PCR; TCRdb's table is partial and in-frame only. Among about 140,000 clones listed, about 84% were seen once. Sequenced input: PBMCs. The receptors come from a woman aged 40 to 49 in good health and CMV-seropositive. The CDR3 runs from the conserved cysteine through the conserved F or W. Fields, in order: D gene, J gene, V gene, CDR3 protein. D genes are given only for firm matches.

>TRBD1|TRBJ1-4|TRBV5-1
CASSRFWDRANEKLFF
>NA|TRBJ2-4|TRBV5-5
CASSTELAKNIQYF
>NA|TRBJ2-1|TRBV29-1
CSVEDDRESSYNEQFF
>NA|TRBJ2-5|TRBV5-1
CASSLDNQETQYF
>TRBD1|TRBJ2-7|TRBV29-1
CSVDGPGGYEQYF
>TRBD2|TRBJ2-7|TRBV11-2
CASSLARLASYEQYF
>TRBD1|TRBJ2-7|TRBV5-1
CASRSGQGPYEQYF
>NA|TRBJ1-5|TRBV4-2
CASSQDTGQPQHF
>TRBD2|TRBJ2-2|TRBV2
CASIREGGGELFF
>NA|TRBJ2-7|TRBV21-1
CASSKVGLEVSSYEQYF
>TRBD2|TRBJ2-1|TRBV5-1
CASSLALRENEQFF
>TRBD2|TRBJ2-1|TRBV7-3
CASSQLAGGRNEQFF
>TRBD1|TRBJ1-5|TRBV7-8
CASSPRGQSSNQPQHF
>NA|TRBJ2-1|TRBV10-1
CASSESSGRSYNEQFF
>NA|TRBJ1-4|TRBV5-1
CASTPGTTNEKLFF
>NA|TRBJ1-1|TRBV11-3
CASSLFEGRPSNTEAFF
>NA|TRBJ2-1|TRBV6-5
CASSYKLLNEQFF
>NA|TRBJ2-1|TRBV28
CASSLGGYNEQFF
>TRBD2|TRBJ2-7|TRBV25-1
CASRFGLAGVYEQYF
>TRBD1|TRBJ2-3|TRBV27
CASRRLTGAGDTQYF
>TRBD2|TRBJ2-3|TRBV2
CASSDGGRDTQYF
>TRBD1|TRBJ1-3|TRBV10-3
CAISEGQAGKGNTIYF
>TRBD1|TRBJ2-7|TRBV29-1
CSVESGTEYEQYF
>NA|TRBJ2-7|TRBV29-1
CSVGRDLSYEQYF
>NA|TRBJ1-2|TRBV5-6
CASSLGRTNGYTF
>NA|TRBJ2-5|TRBV15
CATSRGDSASQETQYF
>TRBD1|TRBJ1-3|TRBV7-7
CASSPDRGGNTIYF
>NA|TRBJ1-1|TRBV11-3
CASSLTLNWTEAFF
>NA|TRBJ2-5|TRBV7-9
CASSDKTPSQETQYF
>TRBD2|TRBJ2-1|TRBV28
CASTSGGSYNEQFF
>TRBD2|TRBJ2-2|TRBV7-2
CASSLGRLAPGELFF
>NA|TRBJ2-7|TRBV5-6
CASSLAWVDKGDEQYF
>NA|TRBJ1-1|TRBV7-9
CASSFLLAGPAEAFF
>NA|TRBJ2-3|TRBV5-6
CASSLSVSTDTQYF
>NA|TRBJ2-1|TRBV19
CASSIDPAQVEQFF
>TRBD1|TRBJ2-3|TRBV19
CASSTFTGDTDTQYF
>NA|TRBJ2-1|TRBV10-1
CASSESQGGEQFF
>TRBD2|TRBJ2-3|TRBV10-3
CAISGGRAGEGDTQYF
>NA|TRBJ1-3|TRBV6-4
CASSESPPGNTIYF
>TRBD1|TRBJ2-2|TRBV18
CASSPGTGNTGELFF
>TRBD1|TRBJ1-2|TRBV19
CASTNPIPGQGSYGYTF
>NA|TRBJ2-1|TRBV6-5
CASSSPSGVNEQFF
>TRBD2|TRBJ2-1|TRBV7-2
CASSQGLREQFF
>NA|TRBJ1-2|TRBV28
CASSKTPSYGYTF
>TRBD1|TRBJ2-2|TRBV5-1
CASSPRTGDGGELFF
>TRBD2|TRBJ2-7|TRBV7-9
CASSLESGSHPYEQYF
>NA|TRBJ1-2|TRBV10-1
CASSESPRGGYTF
>TRBD1|TRBJ1-1|TRBV5-8
CASSLRDRVPEAFF
>NA|TRBJ2-1|TRBV18
CASSAVENEQFF
>NA|TRBJ2-3|TRBV2
CASSGEVTDTQYF
>NA|TRBJ2-7|TRBV25-1
CASSEVVPEVGGYEQYF